These 30 T cell receptor beta chains were sequenced from one sample in a study of blood T cell repertoires in COVID-19. This table comes from immunoSEQ multiplex PCR, and its TCRdb copy is limited to in-frame clones, with some not included. The table records about 300,000 clones, 70% to 90% of them present only once. Sequencing was done on a sample of PBMCs or T cells enriched from blood (not recorded which). The receptors come from a woman under 30 who had recovered from COVID-19.

The chain recombines TRBV2 with TRBJ1-5; 9 nucleotides agree with TRBD1. The CDR3 extends over 13 amino acids. The germline gives CDR1 SNHLY, CDR2 FYNNEI. The V segment lost 7 bases and the J segment 6 bases; nucleotides outside the gene matches: 4. CDR3 DNA sequence: TGTGCCAGCACCGGACAGGGGAGTCAGCCCCAGCATTTT. As protein: CASTGQGSQPQHF.

The chain joins TRBV7-6 to TRBJ2-2, with 7 bases that match TRBD2. The CDR3 loop spans 16 amino acids. J gave up 5 bases and V 5 bases, and 11 bases lay outside the gene matches. Germline loops: CDR1 SGHVS, CDR2 FNYEAQ. CDR3 DNA: TGTGCCAGCAGCCCATTGAACTGGGAGGGTACCGGGGAGCTGTTTTTT. Translation: CASSPLNWEGTGELFF.

The chain employs TRBV15 and TRBJ1-5; no firm D call. Trimming took off 0 bases at V and 3 bases at J, with 9 bases between the two ends. The CDR3 sequence is 15 residues long. Germline V lookup: CDR1 LNHNV, CDR2 YYDKDF (reference sequence). This chain's CDR3 is CATSRDAKSNQPQHF. CDR3 coding DNA: TGTGCCACCAGCAGAGATGCGAAATCCAATCAGCCCCAGCATTTT.

The chain recombines TRBV28 with TRBJ1-3, with 11 bases fitting TRBD1. The CDR3 extends over 15 amino acids. Germline trimming cut 3 bases from V and 2 bases from J; bases unmatched to any gene: 0. Germline loops: CDR1 MDHEN, CDR2 SYDVKM. The CDR3, as DNA: TGTGCCAGCAGTTTGGGACAGGGGGCTGGAAACACCATATATTTT. Protein: CASSLGQGAGNTIYF.

V gene TRBV3-1 (or the pseudogene TRBV3-2) combines with J gene TRBJ2-3; no reliable D call. Germline V gene sequence: CDR1 LGHDT, CDR2 YNNKEL (reference sequence). V was trimmed by 0 bases and J by 4 bases, leaving 11 bases between them. The CDR3 sequence is 15 residues long. In DNA form, the CDR3 reads TGTGCCAGCAGCCAAGATGGAGTAGGTGCAGATACGCAGTATTTT. It yields the protein CASSQDGVGADTQYF.

This clone showed up just a few times. The V and J genes are TRBV14 and TRBJ1-1; the D is unclear. The ends were cut back, 3 bases at V and 3 bases at J, with 8 bases in the middle. Per germline, CDR1 SGHDN and CDR2 FVKESK. The CDR3 loop spans 13 amino acids. The CDR3 region is CASSQGLDTEAFF. CDR3 DNA sequence: TGTGCCAGCAGCCAGGGCTTGGACACTGAAGCTTTCTTT. The full variable domain, its missing parts supplied by reference TRBV14 and TRBJ1-1, is EAGVTQFPSHSVIEKGQTVTLRCDPISGHDNLYWYRRVMGKEIKFLLHFVKESKQDESGMPNNRFLAERTGGTYSTLKVQPAELEDSGVYFCASSQGLDTEAFFGQGTRLTVV.

This CDR3 reads CASQGLSGAEQFF. The CDR3 DNA follows: TGTGCCAGCCAGGGGCTATCTGGGGCTGAGCAGTTCTTC. The V gene is TRBV27, the J gene TRBJ2-1; TRBD1 is a possible D gene (6 bases). Trimming shortened V by 8 bases and J by 9 bases, and 17 bases separated the two germline ends. Germline loops: CDR1 MNHEY, CDR2 SMNVEV (reference sequence). There are 13 residues in the CDR3.

The rearrangement uses TRBV3-1 (or the pseudogene TRBV3-2) and TRBJ1-1, with 10 bases fitting TRBD1. V was clipped by 7 bases and J by 0 bases; unmatched bases: 5. The CDR3 runs 15 residues. Germline lookup yields CDR1 LGHDT and CDR2 YNNKEL (reference sequence). DNA of the CDR3: TGTGCCAGCACCCCCGGACAGGGGGTGAACACTGAAGCTTTCTTT. The encoded protein is CASTPGQGVNTEAFF.

The rearrangement joins TRBV12-3 or TRBV12-4 to TRBJ1-5; D gene unclear. The CDR3 spans 13 residues. V was shortened by 3 bases and J by 4 bases, with 7 bases between the two germline ends. CDR3 in DNA: TGTGCCAGCAGTTTCGCGTTTAATCAGCCCCAGCATTTT. Amino acids: CASSFAFNQPQHF.

The V gene is TRBV7-3, the J gene TRBJ2-1, with D uncertain. Germline V gene sequence: CDR1 SGHTA, CDR2 FQGTGA. There are 15 residues in the CDR3. V dropped 2 bases and J dropped 7 bases, with 15 bases sitting between them. For the CDR3, the DNA is TGTGCCAGCAGCTTAGGTTTTGCTAGTTCGAATGAGCAGTTCTTC. Protein product: CASSLGFASSNEQFF.

The genes are TRBV24-1 and TRBJ2-7, with 7 bases aligning to TRBD1. V lost 4 bases to trimming and J lost 6 bases; unmatched junction nucleotides: 17. The CDR3 sequence is 17 residues long. CDR1 and CDR2 (germline): KGHDR, SFDVKD. The CDR3 sequence is CATSEPHRGRGNAEQYF. DNA of the CDR3: TGTGCCACCAGTGAGCCCCACAGGGGAAGGGGGAACGCCGAGCAGTACTTC.

The rearrangement joins TRBV18 to TRBJ1-2; no clear D. Germline-derived CDR1 and CDR2 are KGHSH and LQKENI. V was pared by 3 bases and J by 8 bases, with 19 bases between. The CDR3 consists of 15 residues. The CDR3 loop reads CASSPNPEARGGYTF. The CDR3 region has the DNA TGTGCCAGCTCACCGAACCCTGAGGCCAGAGGAGGCTACACCTTC.

This chain uses TRBV12-3 or TRBV12-4 with TRBJ1-1; perhaps TRBD1 as D (5 bases). This CDR3 region has 13 residues. Trimming pared 5 bases from V and 1 base from J, leaving 8 bases between. This CDR3 reads CASSEQGNTEAFF. The CDR3, as DNA: TGTGCCAGCAGTGAGCAGGGGAACACTGAAGCTTTCTTT.

V usage is TRBV5-5 and J usage is TRBJ2-1, with TRBD1 identical over 7 bases. CDR3 length equals 15 residues. Germline assignment: CDR1 SGHKS and CDR2 YYEKEE (reference sequence). J lost 3 bases, V lost 4 bases, and 7 bases had no gene match. CDR3: CASSPATGIYNEQFF. In DNA form, the CDR3 reads TGTGCCAGCAGCCCAGCGACAGGGATCTACAATGAGCAGTTCTTC.

The chain links TRBV11-2 to TRBJ2-7; TRBD2 aligns across 7 bases. Germline lookup yields CDR1 SGHAT and CDR2 FQNNGV. V shed 5 bases and J 2 bases; nucleotides not matched to a gene: 6. The CDR3 is made up of 14 amino acids. CDR3 sequence (DNA): TGTGCCAGCAGCCCCTTCAGCGGGGCCTACGAGCAGTACTTC. Residues: CASSPFSGAYEQYF.

V is TRBV27 and J is TRBJ2-2, with 10 bases that match TRBD2. This CDR3 region has 16 residues. With 6 bases clipped from V and 3 bases from J, the junction kept 7 bases outside the gene matches. Germline lookup yields CDR1 MNHEY and CDR2 SMNVEV (reference sequence). The CDR3 region is CASRSLAGVDTGELFF. For the CDR3, the DNA is TGTGCCAGCAGAAGCCTAGCGGGAGTGGACACCGGGGAGCTGTTTTTT.

The genes are TRBV10-2 and TRBJ1-1; possibly TRBD1 for D (5 bases). The V gene's germline CDR1 is WSHSY and CDR2 SAAADI. The length of the CDR3 is 14 residues. With 6 bases removed from V and 0 bases from J, the gap between germline ends came to 11 bases. CDR3 sequence reads: CASRQAGMNTEAFF. In DNA, the CDR3 is TGCGCCAGCAGGCAAGCAGGGATGAACACTGAAGCTTTCTTT.

This sequence joins TRBV18 and TRBJ2-5, with D perhaps matching TRBD1 (6 bases). This CDR3 is built from 13 residues. Trimming cost V 8 bases and J 5 bases, with 15 bases left between them. Looked up from germline, CDR1 is KGHSH and CDR2 is LQKENI. This CDR3 reads CASAGDTKETQYF. The CDR3 DNA reads as TGTGCCAGCGCAGGGGACACCAAGGAGACCCAGTACTTC.

V usage is TRBV9 and J usage is TRBJ2-7; 7 bases are shared with TRBD2. The CDR3 loop spans 17 amino acids. The V gene's germline CDR1 is SGDLS and CDR2 YYNGEE. The J segment lost 5 bases and the V segment lost 0 bases, leaving 14 bases of the junction unmatched. The CDR3 DNA reads as TGTGCCAGCAGCGTAGGGAGGGGAACCGGGACTATCGACGAGCAGTACTTC. This codes for CASSVGRGTGTIDEQYF.

The chain combines TRBV14 with TRBJ2-1; TRBD2 matches at 14 bases. Germline CDR1 and CDR2: SGHDN and FVKESK. There are 16 residues in the CDR3. Unmatched junction bases numbered 4, after V lost 1 base and J lost 8 bases. The CDR3 nucleotides read TGTGCCAGCAGCCAAGTAGTGGGACTAGCGGGAGATGAGCAGTTCTTC. It is translated as CASSQVVGLAGDEQFF.

V and J are TRBV24-1 and TRBJ1-2; TRBD1 agrees at 9 bases. In germline, CDR1 is KGHDR, CDR2 SFDVKD. The CDR3 is 13 residues long. The V segment lost 5 bases and the J segment 7 bases; nucleotides outside the gene matches: 4. CDR3 sequence: CATSAGTGSGYTF. The CDR3 DNA reads as TGTGCCACCAGTGCCGGGACAGGGTCTGGCTACACCTTC.

The chain joins TRBV15 to TRBJ1-2; 9 bases align to TRBD1. Germline V lookup: CDR1 LNHNV, CDR2 YYDKDF (reference sequence). The CDR3 sequence is 14 residues long. V shed 5 bases and J 4 bases; nucleotides not matched to a gene: 5. The CDR3 region has the DNA TGTGCCACCAGCCCGGGACAGGGAATCTATGGCTACACCTTC. Translated: CATSPGQGIYGYTF.

The genes are TRBV10-2 and TRBJ2-5; tentatively, D is TRBD2 (6 bases). CDR1 WSHSY and CDR2 SAAADI come from the germline V gene. This CDR3 region has 14 residues. V was pared by 4 bases and J by 2 bases, with 11 bases between. This chain's CDR3 is CASSGRGIQETQYF. The CDR3 nucleotides are TGCGCCAGCAGTGGGCGGGGAATTCAAGAGACCCAGTACTTC.

The V call is TRBV10-3, the J call TRBJ1-1, with D perhaps TRBD1 (6 bases). The CDR3 consists of 15 residues. CDR1 ENHRY and CDR2 SYGVKD come from the germline V gene. Trimming shortened V by 6 bases and J by 1 base, and 15 bases separated the two germline ends. The DNA for the CDR3 is TGTGCCATCAGCGACGACAGGTCGTGGAACACTGAAGCTTTCTTT. This encodes CAISDDRSWNTEAFF.

This clone has only a few counts. CDR3 in DNA: TGTGCCAGCAGCTTCTCGGGGGGGAATGAAAAACTGTTTTTT. It is translated as CASSFSGGNEKLFF. The rearrangement links TRBV7-9 to TRBJ1-4; D might be TRBD1 (5 bases). V lost 3 bases and J lost 5, with 10 bases in between. Looked up from germline, CDR1 is SEHNR and CDR2 is FQNEAQ (reference sequence). This CDR3 has 14 amino acids.

The genes are TRBV7-9 and TRBJ2-7; a possible D gene is TRBD2 (6 bases). The CDR3 length is 14 residues. V gave up 5 bases and J gave up 3 bases, with 14 bases separating them. Germline CDR1 and CDR2: SEHNR and FQNEAQ (reference sequence). The DNA for the CDR3 is TGTGCCAGCAGCAAGGACTACTTTTTCTACGAGCAGTACTTC. The encoded protein is CASSKDYFFYEQYF.

The chain couples TRBV11-3 to TRBJ1-1; no clear D gene. Trimming pared 1 base from V and 0 bases from J, leaving 12 bases between. Germline CDR1 reads SGHNT; CDR2 reads YENEEA. The CDR3 runs to 16 residues. The CDR3 loop reads CASSLGSGELNTEAFF. The CDR3 DNA is TGTGCCAGCAGCTTAGGTTCTGGAGAACTGAACACTGAAGCTTTCTTT. The variable domain in full, with the rest retrieved from reference TRBV11-3 and TRBJ1-1, is EAGVVQSPRYKIIEKKQPVAFWCNPISGHNTLYWYLQNLGQGPELLIRYENEEAVDDSQLPKDRFSAERLKGVDSTLKIQPAELGDSAVYLCASSLGSGELNTEAFFGQGTRLTVV.

This chain connects TRBV7-9 to TRBJ2-3; tentative D call: TRBD2 (5 bases). The germline CDR1 and CDR2 sequences are SEHNR and FQNEAQ (reference sequence). The CDR3 runs to 16 residues. V dropped 1 base and J dropped 0 bases, with 11 bases sitting between them. The CDR3 sequence is CASSLGRFVSTDTQYF. The CDR3, as DNA: TGTGCCAGCAGCTTAGGGAGGTTCGTAAGCACAGATACGCAGTATTTT.

This sequence joins TRBV6-5 and TRBJ2-7; no clear D gene. CDR3 length: 12 residues. The V end lost 4 bases, the J end lost 4 bases, and 8 bases lay between the germline ends. CDR1 is MNHEY and CDR2 is SVGAGI in the germline V gene. The CDR3, as DNA: TGTGCCAGCAGTTCAGACTTATACGAGCAGTACTTC. Amino acid sequence: CASSSDLYEQYF.

The gene calls are TRBV9 and TRBJ1-2; D unresolved. V was trimmed by 4 bases and J by 7 bases, leaving 11 bases between them. This CDR3 contains 12 residues. Germline V CDR1 and CDR2: SGDLS, YYNGEE. The CDR3 DNA sequence: TGTGCCAGCAGCAATGGAGGAGGTGGCTACACCTTC. It translates to CASSNGGGGYTF.